Listed below are T cell receptor beta chains from one sample, sequenced in a study of blood T cell repertoires in COVID-19. Measured with immunoSEQ multiplex PCR; TCRdb has only the in-frame clones, and not every one. The data hold hundreds of thousands of clones, with 75% to 90% observed a single time. The sequencing input was PBMCs or T cells enriched from blood (not recorded which). Every receptor here comes from a woman aged 18 to 35 who had recovered from COVID-19. Both conserved end residues are part of each CDR3. The D gene is left open where the match is weak. The listing skips clone size in some rows; elsewhere it reads once, few, many or a size class.

clone_size,d_call,v_call,j_call,cdr3_nt,cdr3_aa
once,-,TRBV19,TRBJ1-1,TGTGCCAGTAGGCCCCATCGGGGGGACACTGAAGCTTTCTTT,CASRPHRGDTEAFF
-,TRBD1,TRBV28,TRBJ1-5,TGTGCCAGCAGTCCCGACAGGGGGCTTGGTCAGCCCCAGCATTTT,CASSPDRGLGQPQHF
-,-,TRBV27,TRBJ2-7,TGTGCCAGCAGTTTGGCGACGGGCTACGAGCAGTACTTC,CASSLATGYEQYF
-,-,TRBV2,TRBJ2-7,TGTGCCAGCGATCCCGGGTTCTACGAGCAGTACTTC,CASDPGFYEQYF
-,TRBD2,TRBV6-2/TRBV6-3,TRBJ2-7,TGTGCCAGCAGTTTTTCCATCGATCCCAGCGGGGGTTACTCCTACGAGCAGTACTTC,CASSFSIDPSGGYSYEQYF
-,TRBD2,TRBV29-1,TRBJ2-1,TGCAGCGTTGTACTAGCGGGGAACAGAGTGAACTCCTACAATGAGCAGTTCTTC,CSVVLAGNRVNSYNEQFF
few,-,TRBV7-2,TRBJ2-3,TGTGCCAGCAGCTTAGCCTACAGTCTGGTAACAGATACGCAGTATTTT,CASSLAYSLVTDTQYF
-,-,TRBV6-5,TRBJ2-5,TGTGCCAGCAGTTACTGGAGGGAAGGGGAGACCCAGTACTTC,CASSYWREGETQYF
-,-,TRBV28,TRBJ2-5,TGTGCCAGCAGTTTTTGGTCCAGGTCGATATTGGAGACCCAGTACTTC,CASSFWSRSILETQYF
-,TRBD1,TRBV19,TRBJ1-1,TGTGCCAGTTCCGGGACAGCCAGCACTGAAGCTTTCTTT,CASSGTASTEAFF
few,TRBD2,TRBV6-5,TRBJ2-7,TGTGCCAGCAGTTACGGGACTAGCGGGGTCATGGAGCAGTACTTC,CASSYGTSGVMEQYF
-,-,TRBV3-1/TRBV3-2,TRBJ2-5,TGTGCCAGCAGCCAATCGGACATTCAAGAGACCCAGTACTTC,CASSQSDIQETQYF
-,TRBD1,TRBV5-1,TRBJ2-2,TGCGCCAGCAGCCCGCGGACAGGGCCCTCCACCGGGGAGCTGTTTTTT,CASSPRTGPSTGELFF
-,TRBD1,TRBV11-2,TRBJ1-1,TGTGCCAGCAGCCCGAGGGACAGGGGAAGCACTGAAGCTTTCTTT,CASSPRDRGSTEAFF
-,TRBD2,TRBV2,TRBJ2-4,TGTGCCAGCAGTGAGACAGCGGGGAAAAACATTCAGTACTTC,CASSETAGKNIQYF
-,TRBD1,TRBV28,TRBJ1-5,TGTGCCAGCAGTCCCGGACAGGGATGGAGTCAGCCCCAGCATTTT,CASSPGQGWSQPQHF
few,-,TRBV11-2,TRBJ1-2,TGTGCCAGCAGCTTGGGTCCGGGTAACTATGGCTACACCTTC,CASSLGPGNYGYTF
-,-,TRBV14,TRBJ1-4,TGTGCCAGCAGAAGGAGTACTAATGAAAAACTGTTTTTT,CASRRSTNEKLFF
-,-,TRBV29-1,TRBJ2-5,TGCAGCGTTGAAGATCTGGGGCGTACCGGCCAGTACTTC,CSVEDLGRTGQYF
-,TRBD2,TRBV27,TRBJ2-1,TGTGCCAGCAGTCCCCCCGGGCTAGCGGGGGGGCTAGTTTACAATGAGCAGTTCTTC,CASSPPGLAGGLVYNEQFF
-,-,TRBV3-1/TRBV3-2,TRBJ1-4,TGTGCCAGCAGCCAAGAAGGGGCCGGAAAACTGTTTTTT,CASSQEGAGKLFF
-,-,TRBV2,TRBJ1-6,TGTGCCAGCAGTGTAGGACAGAGGACTTATAATTCACCCCTCCACTTT,CASSVGQRTYNSPLHF
-,-,TRBV5-1,TRBJ1-1,TGCGCCAGCAGCTTGGGGGCAGCGAACACTGAAGCTTTCTTT,CASSLGAANTEAFF
-,TRBD1,TRBV7-9,TRBJ1-5,TGTGCCAGCAGCCTAGGACAGGGAGGCCAGCCCCAGCATTTT,CASSLGQGGQPQHF
-,-,TRBV5-3,TRBJ2-1,TGTGCCAGAAGCTTGGTTGTCGACAATGAGCAGTTCTTC,CARSLVVDNEQFF
-,TRBD2,TRBV4-1,TRBJ2-3,TGCGCCAGCAGCCAAGTAGAGGCGGGGGGGTTTGTTGCAGATACGCAGTATTTT,CASSQVEAGGFVADTQYF
-,-,TRBV2,TRBJ2-5,TGTGCCACCAGGGGAAGGCTAGCGTCGAAGGTTAGGCTCTATTGGGAGACCCAGTACTTC,CATRGRLASKVRLYWETQYF
-,TRBD1,TRBV29-1,TRBJ2-7,TGCAGCGTTGAACTCGGGACAGGGACCTACGAGCAGTACTTC,CSVELGTGTYEQYF
-,TRBD1,TRBV6-1,TRBJ1-2,TGTGCCAGCAGTGAGTTCAGGGGGAGATACTATGGCTACACCTTC,CASSEFRGRYYGYTF
few,TRBD2,TRBV5-1,TRBJ2-7,TGCGCCAGCAGCTTGGTGAGCGGGGGGGTCCACGAGCAGTACTTC,CASSLVSGGVHEQYF
-,TRBD1,TRBV4-1,TRBJ1-2,TGCGCCAGCAGCCCGGGGACAGGGTTTGCTGTTGGCTACACCTTC,CASSPGTGFAVGYTF
-,TRBD1,TRBV6-5,TRBJ1-2,TGTGCCAGCAGTTATGGAGGGGGCTACTATGGCTACACCTTC,CASSYGGGYYGYTF
once,-,TRBV19,TRBJ2-7,TGTGCCAGTAGTCAGGCCAGGACCTACGAGCAGTACTTC,CASSQARTYEQYF
-,-,TRBV6-1,TRBJ1-3,TGTGCCAGCAGTGAAACAGAGATCTCTGGAAACACCATATATTTT,CASSETEISGNTIYF
once,-,TRBV11-1,TRBJ1-2,TGTGCCAGCAGCTTAGGCAGTACCGACTATGGCTACACCTTC,CASSLGSTDYGYTF
-,-,TRBV2,TRBJ1-1,TGTGCCAGCAGTTCCGTAGAGGGAGGGACTGAAGCTTTCTTT,CASSSVEGGTEAFF
-,-,TRBV12-5,TRBJ2-2,TGTGCTAGTGGCCTTCCGACCGGGGAGCTGTTTTTT,CASGLPTGELFF
-,-,TRBV9,TRBJ2-1,TGTGCCAGCAGCCCCCGCCCTTACGGGGAGCTTACCTACAATGAGCAGTTCTTC,CASSPRPYGELTYNEQFF
-,-,TRBV10-1,TRBJ2-6,TGCGCCACCCAGGGGGGACAACATGTGACCCCTGGGGCCAACGTCCTGACTTTC,CATQGGQHVTPGANVLTF
once,-,TRBV7-9,TRBJ1-4,TGTGCCAGCAGACGAATAGTCGCAACTAATGAAAAACTGTTTTTT,CASRRIVATNEKLFF
-,TRBD1,TRBV5-6,TRBJ2-7,TGTGCCAGCAGCAAGGACAGGGGACGCTACGAGCAGTACTTC,CASSKDRGRYEQYF
-,TRBD1,TRBV6-5,TRBJ2-7,TGTGCCTCCACGGGACAGGCATTCTACGAGCAGTACTTC,CASTGQAFYEQYF
once,-,TRBV19,TRBJ1-2,TGTGCCAGTAGTATCAGTATCGGAGAGTCTAACTATGGCTACACCTTC,CASSISIGESNYGYTF
-,-,TRBV11-2,TRBJ2-1,TGTGCCAGCAGCTTAGGGGGGGTTGAGCAGTTCTTC,CASSLGGVEQFF
-,TRBD1,TRBV3-1/TRBV3-2,TRBJ1-1,TGTGCCAGCAGCCTTTCCGGGACAGGGGGCGAAGCTGAAGCTTTCTTT,CASSLSGTGGEAEAFF